Listed below are T cell receptor beta chains from one sample, sequenced in a study of CD8+CD57+ T cells in acquired aplastic anemia. TCRdb processed the reads anew with MiXCR; each CDR3 protein has one entry. The sample has about 160,000 distinct CDR3 sequences; under 55% are singletons. The material sequenced was sorted CD4+, CD8+, or CD8+CD57+ T cells (not recorded which) from PBMCs. Every receptor here comes from a human donor with aplastic anemia. Both conserved end residues are part of each CDR3. D genes are given only for firm matches. Clone size is given for some rows only: seen once, a few or many times, or a class if the clone is expanded.

j_call	v_call	clone_size	d_call	cdr3_nt	cdr3_aa
TRBJ2-7	TRBV20-1	.	TRBD1	TGCAGTGCTAGAGGAGGGACAGCCCGAAACGAGCAGTACTTC	CSARGGTARNEQYF
TRBJ1-3	TRBV9	many	.	TGTGCCAGCAGCGTAGTTGGCTCGGCAGGAAACACCATATATTTT	CASSVVGSAGNTIYF
TRBJ2-3	TRBV2	once	TRBD2	TGTGCCAGCAGTGGACGGGCGGGAGGGAGCACAGATACGCAGTATTTT	CASSGRAGGSTDTQYF
TRBJ1-4	TRBV7-2	many	.	TGTGCCAGCAATTCTGCGGGGCAGGCTAATGAAAAACTGTTTTTT	CASNSAGQANEKLFF
TRBJ2-7	TRBV19	.	TRBD1	TGTGCCAGTAGTACACCCGGGACAGGGCACGAGCAGTACTTC	CASSTPGTGHEQYF
TRBJ2-1	TRBV2	.	.	TGTGCCAGCAGTGGGCAGCGAGACAATGAGCAGTTCTTC	CASSGQRDNEQFF
TRBJ2-7	TRBV2	medium-sized	.	TGTGCCAGCTCCCCTGAGAGGTACGAGCAGTACTTC	CASSPERYEQYF
TRBJ1-5	TRBV28	once	.	TGTGCCGTGCGGGCTATCAATCAGCCCCAGCATTTT	CAVRAINQPQHF
TRBJ1-2	TRBV24-1	.	.	TGTGCCACCAGTCCAGAGGACAGAACAGCAGGCTACACCTTC	CATSPEDRTAGYTF
TRBJ2-5	TRBV24-1	.	.	TGTGCCACCAGGGATCAACAAGAGACCCAGTACTTC	CATRDQQETQYF
TRBJ2-2	TRBV24-1	many	.	TGTGCCACCAGTGATTTAACGAAGGGTGAAACCGGGGAGCTGTTTTTT	CATSDLTKGETGELFF
TRBJ2-1	TRBV20-1	.	.	TGCAGTGCGGGCAAATCCTACAATGAGCAGTTCTTC	CSAGKSYNEQFF
TRBJ2-3	TRBV29-1	.	.	TGCAGCGTTGATTTAGGGGACACAGATACGCAGTATTTT	CSVDLGDTDTQYF
TRBJ1-4	TRBV6-5	.	TRBD1	TGTGCCAGCAGTTCACAGGGGGCGCATAATAATGAAAAACTGTTTTTT	CASSSQGAHNNEKLFF
TRBJ1-1	TRBV7-3	many	.	TGTGCCAGCAGCTACAGCGGACAGCCGAACACTGAAGCTTTCTTT	CASSYSGQPNTEAFF
TRBJ2-2	TRBV6-5	.	.	TGTGCCAGCAGTTACTCGTCAGGGCCCCTTAGCACCGGGGAGCTGTTTTTT	CASSYSSGPLSTGELFF
TRBJ1-2	TRBV3-1	many	.	TGTGCCAGCAGCCTCAGGGGCGGATATGGCTACACCTTC	CASSLRGGYGYTF
TRBJ2-3	TRBV12-5	many	TRBD2	TGTGCTAGTGGTCCAAGCGGGGCTTACACAGATACGCAGTATTTT	CASGPSGAYTDTQYF
TRBJ2-1	TRBV10-3	.	TRBD2	TGTGCCATCAGCGCCGGGACTAGCCTCCACAATGAGCAGTTCTTC	CAISAGTSLHNEQFF
TRBJ2-5	TRBV24-1	.	.	TGTGCCACCAGTGACCGAGGCAGCCAAGAGACCCAGTACTTC	CATSDRGSQETQYF
TRBJ2-3	TRBV4-3	many	.	TGCGCCAGCAGCCAAGATAAGTCGGGCGGAGATACGCAGTATTTT	CASSQDKSGGDTQYF
TRBJ2-7	TRBV2	.	.	TGTGCCAGCAGTGCCCCCGGGAGCTCCTACGAGCAGTACTTC	CASSAPGSSYEQYF
TRBJ2-7	TRBV11-2	many	.	TGTGCCAGCAGCCCCCCTCTCTACGAGCAGTACTTC	CASSPPLYEQYF
TRBJ2-3	TRBV10-3	once	TRBD2	TGTGCCATCAGTGATTTGGGACTAGCGGGAGATCCAGATACGCAGTATTTT	CAISDLGLAGDPDTQYF
TRBJ1-2	TRBV11-2	.	.	TGTGCCAGCAGCTTAACCGCGGGCCGCTCTGGAAACACCTTC	CASSLTAGRSGNTF
TRBJ1-5	TRBV20-1	once	TRBD1	TGCAGTGCTAGAGACGAACAGGGGATAGGAAATCAGCCCCAGCATTTT	CSARDEQGIGNQPQHF
TRBJ2-7	TRBV7-9	.	.	TGTGCCAGCAGCTTAAGGCCACACGAGCAGTACTTC	CASSLRPHEQYF
TRBJ1-5	TRBV3-1	few	.	TGTGCCAGCAGCCAGACTTTAGATCAGCCCCAGCATTTT	CASSQTLDQPQHF
TRBJ2-2	TRBV24-1	many	.	TGTGCCACCAGTGACAGGGACTCCCCCACCGGGGAGCTGTTTTTT	CATSDRDSPTGELFF
TRBJ1-6	TRBV12-3/TRBV12-4	many	.	TGTGCCAGCAGTTTCGGGGGGCGAGGTTCACCCCTCCACTTT	CASSFGGRGSPLHF
TRBJ2-7	TRBV28	.	.	TGTGCCAGTGGGGGGAGGAGCTACGAGCAGTACTTC	CASGGRSYEQYF
TRBJ2-7	TRBV29-1	.	.	TGCAGCGCCGACTTCGGGGCGTTGGGCGAGCAGTACTTC	CSADFGALGEQYF
TRBJ2-5	TRBV19	.	TRBD1	TGTGCCAGTAGGAACAGGGGGCGGGAAGAGACCCAGTACTTC	CASRNRGREETQYF
TRBJ1-6	TRBV19	once	.	TGTGCCAGTACCCCTGAAGGATGGGGAAATTCACCCCTCCACTTT	CASTPEGWGNSPLHF
TRBJ2-3	TRBV20-1	.	.	TGCAGTGCTAGAGGCAGGGGAGTAGCAGATACGCAGTATTTT	CSARGRGVADTQYF
TRBJ1-6	TRBV9	.	.	TGTGCCAGCAGCGACTCGATTGGGCCCCTCCACTTT	CASSDSIGPLHF
TRBJ1-2	TRBV7-3	.	TRBD1	TGTGCCAGCAGCTTAAGGGGGACAGGGATCTATGGCTACACCTTC	CASSLRGTGIYGYTF
TRBJ2-7	TRBV12-3/TRBV12-4	.	.	TGTGCCAGCAGTTTTTTCCGGGGAGAGAGGGGCGAGCAGTACTTC	CASSFFRGERGEQYF
TRBJ1-5	TRBV28	.	.	TGTGCCAGCAGTTTACCATCAGGGGGCAATCAGCCCCAGCATTTT	CASSLPSGGNQPQHF
TRBJ2-3	TRBV20-1	.	.	TGCAGTGCCCAAAGGGGCATGATCACAGATACGCAGTATTTT	CSAQRGMITDTQYF
TRBJ1-1	TRBV20-1	many	TRBD1	TGCAGTGCTTTAGACAGGGGAACTGAAGCTTTCTTT	CSALDRGTEAFF
TRBJ1-6	TRBV20-1	.	TRBD1	TGCAGTGCTAGAGTGACAGGGCCTAATTCACCCCTCCACTTT	CSARVTGPNSPLHF
TRBJ1-1	TRBV2	.	.	TGTGCCAGCAGCCCGGAACGTTGGTCTGAAGCTTTCTTT	CASSPERWSEAFF
TRBJ2-2	TRBV24-1	.	.	TGTGCCACCAGTGTCACAGGGGCCCTAGCGTGGAACACCGGGGAGCTGTTTTTT	CATSVTGALAWNTGELFF
TRBJ1-5	TRBV6-1	many	.	TGTGCCAGCAGTGAATATAGGACCCCCAAGCATTTT	CASSEYRTPKHF
TRBJ2-7	TRBV15	many	TRBD2	TGTGCCACCAGCAGAGATGTCGCTAGCGGAAACTACGAGCAGTACTTC	CATSRDVASGNYEQYF
TRBJ2-1	TRBV6-1	many	TRBD2	TGTGCCAGCCTAGGACTAGCGGGAGTCGGCTCCTACAATGAGCAGTTCTTC	CASLGLAGVGSYNEQFF
TRBJ2-5	TRBV24-1	.	TRBD1	TGTGCCACCAGTGGTGCTGACAGGGGGCAAGAGACCCAGTACTTC	CATSGADRGQETQYF
TRBJ1-5	TRBV19	few	.	TGTGCCAGTAGACCAGGTATAGCGACACAGCCCCAGCATTTT	CASRPGIATQPQHF
TRBJ2-1	TRBV7-8	.	TRBD1	TGTGCCAGCAGACCTAGACAGGGCTCCTACAATGAGCAGTTCTTC	CASRPRQGSYNEQFF
TRBJ2-6	TRBV24-1	few	TRBD1	TGTGCCACCAGTGATCCTCCGGGACAGGGTATGGGGGCCAACGTCCTGACTTTC	CATSDPPGQGMGANVLTF
TRBJ1-1	TRBV7-3	.	.	TGCGCCAGCAGCCGCGGATACACTGAAGCTTTCTTT	CASSRGYTEAFF
TRBJ2-7	TRBV19	few	.	TGTGCCAGTAGTCGGGGTTCTTCCTACGAGCAGTACTTC	CASSRGSSYEQYF
TRBJ1-5	TRBV5-1	many	.	TGCGCCAGCAGTGCTGGGGACCATGAAGGGCAGCCCCAGCATTTT	CASSAGDHEGQPQHF
TRBJ2-1	TRBV20-1	.	.	TGCAGTGCTAGAGTGGGCCTCCAGACTAGCTCCTACAATGAGCAGTTCTTC	CSARVGLQTSSYNEQFF
TRBJ2-6	TRBV7-2	few	.	TGTGCCAGCAGCTCCCGAGGTGGGGCCAACGTCCTGACTTTC	CASSSRGGANVLTF
TRBJ2-3	TRBV2	.	TRBD1	TGTGCCAGCAGGGGGACAGTGGGGGATACGCAGTATTTT	CASRGTVGDTQYF
TRBJ2-7	TRBV4-1	many	.	TGCGCCAGCAGCCACCCAGAGGGGGATCGGGATGGCGAGCAGTACTTC	CASSHPEGDRDGEQYF
TRBJ1-1	TRBV10-3	.	.	TGTGCCATCAGTGGGCAGGTCGAGACTGAAGCTTTCTTT	CAISGQVETEAFF
TRBJ2-7	TRBV27	many	.	TGTGCCAGCAGTTCAGTAGGGTACGAGCAGTACTTC	CASSSVGYEQYF